This T cell receptor (beta chain) was identified during a study of CD8 T cells in ankylosing spondylitis. This CDR3 has 14 residues. Germline values: CDR1 DFQATT, CDR2 SNEGSKA (reference sequence). V was trimmed by 0 bases and J by 4 bases, leaving 12 bases between them. This clonotype was detected only a few times. TCRdb passed the 5' RACE reads through MiXCR, listing each CDR3 protein once. The sample yields about 340,000 distinct CDR3 sequences, under 15% seen once. The sample was blood, either unsorted or a sorted T cell fraction (not recorded which). The chain links TRBV20-1 to TRBJ2-5; D may be TRBD1 or TRBD2 (6 bases each). This receptor was taken from a male donor with ankylosing spondylitis or in good health (not recorded which). CDR3: CSARDPRGRETQYF. DNA of the CDR3: TGCAGTGCTAGAGATCCCCGGGGGCGAGAGACCCAGTACTTC.